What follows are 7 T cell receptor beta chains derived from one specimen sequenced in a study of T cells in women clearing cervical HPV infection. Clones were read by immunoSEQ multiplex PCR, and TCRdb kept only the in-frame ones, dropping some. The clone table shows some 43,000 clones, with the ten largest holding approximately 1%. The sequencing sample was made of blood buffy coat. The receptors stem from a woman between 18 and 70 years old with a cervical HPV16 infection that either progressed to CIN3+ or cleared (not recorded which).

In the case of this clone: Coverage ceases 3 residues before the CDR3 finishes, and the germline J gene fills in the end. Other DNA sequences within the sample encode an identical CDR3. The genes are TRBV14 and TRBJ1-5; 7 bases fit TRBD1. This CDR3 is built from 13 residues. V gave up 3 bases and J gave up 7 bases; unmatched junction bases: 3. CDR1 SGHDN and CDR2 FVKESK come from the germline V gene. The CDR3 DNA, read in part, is TGTGCCAGCAGCCAGGGGACAGCACAGCCC. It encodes CASSQGTAQP. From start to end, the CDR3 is CASSQGTAQPQHF.

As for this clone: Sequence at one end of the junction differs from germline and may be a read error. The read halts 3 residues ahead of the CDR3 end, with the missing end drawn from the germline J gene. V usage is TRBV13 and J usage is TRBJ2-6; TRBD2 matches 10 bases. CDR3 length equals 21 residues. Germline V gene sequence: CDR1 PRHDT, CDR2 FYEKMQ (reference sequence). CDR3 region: CASSTLSSGGASLSGANFLTF. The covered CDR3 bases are TGTGCCAGCAGCACTCTCTCTAGCGGGGGCGCCTCCCTCTCTGGGGCCAACTTC.

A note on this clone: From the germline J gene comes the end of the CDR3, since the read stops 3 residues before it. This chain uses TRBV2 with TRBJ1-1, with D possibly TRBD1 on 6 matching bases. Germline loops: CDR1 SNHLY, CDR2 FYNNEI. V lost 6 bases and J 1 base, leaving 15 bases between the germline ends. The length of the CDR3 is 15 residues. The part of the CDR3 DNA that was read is TGTGCCAGCAGCGAATCCGGGGGGGCGAACACTGAA. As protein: CASSESGGANTE. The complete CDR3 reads CASSESGGANTEAFF.

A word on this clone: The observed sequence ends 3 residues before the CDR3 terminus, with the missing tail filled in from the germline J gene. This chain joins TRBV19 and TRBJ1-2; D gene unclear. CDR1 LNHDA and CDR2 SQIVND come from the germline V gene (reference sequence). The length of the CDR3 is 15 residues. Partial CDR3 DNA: TGTGCCAGTAGTATCCTCGGCAAAAACACAGATACC. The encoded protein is CASSILGKNTDT. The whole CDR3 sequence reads CASSILGKNTDTYTF.

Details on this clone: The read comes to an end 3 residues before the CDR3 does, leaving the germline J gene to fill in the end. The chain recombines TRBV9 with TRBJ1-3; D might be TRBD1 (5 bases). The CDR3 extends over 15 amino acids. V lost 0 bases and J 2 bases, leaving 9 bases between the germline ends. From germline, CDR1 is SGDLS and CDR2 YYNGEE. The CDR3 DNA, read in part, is TGTGCCAGCAGCGTAGAAGGGGTCCCTGGAAACACC. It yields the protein CASSVEGVPGNT. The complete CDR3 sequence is CASSVEGVPGNTIYF.

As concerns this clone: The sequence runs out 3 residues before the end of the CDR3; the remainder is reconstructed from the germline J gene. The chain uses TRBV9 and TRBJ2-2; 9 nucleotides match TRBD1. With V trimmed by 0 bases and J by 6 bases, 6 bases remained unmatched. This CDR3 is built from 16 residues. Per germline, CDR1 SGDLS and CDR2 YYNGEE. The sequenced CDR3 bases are TGTGCCAGCAGCGTAGGCGGGACAGGGTTTGCCGGGGAG. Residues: CASSVGGTGFAGE. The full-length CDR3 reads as CASSVGGTGFAGELFF.

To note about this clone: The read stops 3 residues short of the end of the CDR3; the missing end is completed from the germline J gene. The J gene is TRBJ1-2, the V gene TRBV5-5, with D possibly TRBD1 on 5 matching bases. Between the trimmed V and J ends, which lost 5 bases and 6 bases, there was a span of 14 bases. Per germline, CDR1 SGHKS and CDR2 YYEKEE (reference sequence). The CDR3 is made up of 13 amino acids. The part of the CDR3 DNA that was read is TGTGCCAGCAGAGCCCATACGGGGGATGGC. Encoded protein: CASRAHTGDG. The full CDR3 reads CASRAHTGDGYTF.